This entry describes one T cell receptor beta chain. V gave up 2 bases and J gave up 7 bases, with 14 bases separating them. Germline CDR1 and CDR2: MNHNS and SASEGT. This CDR3 is built from 15 residues. How the authors handled the data: Amplified reference gene primers provided the basis for estimating nucleated cell counts. TCRdb keeps only in-frame clones here, not all; method: immunoSEQ multiplex PCR. V, J and clone size are taken as reported in that table, and D and trimming were inferred from the DNA itself. The sample has approximately 130,000 clones, about four fifths seen once. The data stem from a study of blood T cell repertoires in COVID-19. Turning to the study itself: PBMCs, B-cell-depleted T cells, or T cells provided the cDNA or gDNA that made up the material.

The sample was peripheral blood. The origin of this receptor is a man at least 80 years old with active or convalescent COVID-19. The chain employs TRBV6-1 and TRBJ2-2; D possibly corresponds to TRBD2 (6 bases). The CDR3 here is CASSERSREVGELFF. In DNA form, the CDR3 reads TGTGCCAGCAGTGAACGATCGCGGGAAGTCGGGGAGCTGTTTTTT.